These 22 T cell receptor beta chains originate from one sample sequenced in a study of tumor-infiltrating lymphocytes in primary liver carcinoma. The tissue used was unsorted bulk material of roughly 17-31 mg. RNA and DNA were co-extracted from it with the AllPrep DNA/RNA mini kit. A constant-region primer primed TCR beta cDNA synthesis from roughly 520 ng of total RNA. For TCR beta, libraries were produced by three nested multiplex PCR rounds using slightly modified ARM-PCR. Running around 9 cycles apiece, the first two PCR rounds relied on TRBV1-TRBV30 forward primers together with a C-beta reverse primer. One entry per CDR3 protein, called by TCRdb with MiXCR from the multiplex PCR reads. The table shows roughly 120,000 distinct CDR3 sequences, with 64% occurring only once. Sequencing was done on a sample of liver tumor tissue from sampling region 3. As for subset: tumor region T3, left-lateral pole. These receptors were taken from a woman aged 55-70 years with primary liver carcinoma and hepatitis B virus infection.

This clonotype was seen a handful of times. The J gene is TRBJ2-2, the V gene TRBV2; maybe TRBD1 (6 bases). V was pared by 6 bases and J by 1 base, with 9 bases between. The CDR3 consists of 14 residues. Per germline, CDR1 SNHLY and CDR2 FYNNEI. CDR3 in amino acids: CASRQGQNTGELFF. Here the CDR3 DNA reads TGTGCCAGCAGGCAGGGACAGAACACCGGGGAGCTGTTTTTT.

This clonotype appeared many times. The CDR3 loop is CASSARGNNQPQHF. DNA for the CDR3: TGTGCCAGCAGCGCCAGGGGTAATAATCAGCCCCAGCATTTT. The V and J genes are TRBV6-1 and TRBJ1-5; D might be TRBD1 (6 bases). The length of the CDR3 is 14 residues. From germline, CDR1 is MNHNS and CDR2 SASEGT. The ends were cut back, 6 bases at V and 4 bases at J, with 13 bases in the middle.

As concerns this clonotype: One junction end disagrees with the germline gene, perhaps due to a read error. The rearrangement links TRBV11-3 to TRBJ1-1; D is unresolved. This CDR3 comprises 14 residues. Germline loops: CDR1 SGHNT, CDR2 YENEEA. For the CDR3, the DNA is TGTGCCATCAGCTTGGCGAGGGTGATCACTGAAGCTTTCTTT. Protein product: CAISLARVITEAFF.

With regard to this clonotype: This may stem from a read error, because a much larger clone lies one nucleotide away. The gene calls are TRBV6-2 or TRBV6-3 and TRBJ2-4, with 13 bases matching TRBD2. CDR3 size: 17 residues. Germline V gene lookup returns CDR1 MNHEY and CDR2 SVGEGT. CDR3 in DNA: TGTGCCAACAGTTCGGGGACTAGCGGGATAGGTAAAGACATTCAGTACTTC. This encodes CANSSGTSGIGKDIQYF.

Notes on this clonotype: This could be a read error, since a much larger clone is one nucleotide away. This chain uses TRBV5-1 with TRBJ2-5, with D hard to call. The CDR3 runs to 12 residues. Germline V lookup: CDR1 SGHRS, CDR2 YFSETQ. CDR3 nucleotide sequence: TGCGACAGCAGATACGGCCAAGAGACCCAGTACTTC. It encodes CDSRYGQETQYF.

On this clonotype: This CDR3 is missing its conserved last phenylalanine or tryptophan, likely due to a read error. The DNA of the CDR3 is TGTGGCAGCAGCATTACCTCCGGGACCTACGAGCAGTACTTG. It yields the protein CGSSITSGTYEQYL. The chain combines TRBV11-2 with TRBJ2-7, with D maybe TRBD2 (5 bases). The germline gives CDR1 SGHAT, CDR2 FQNNGV. The CDR3 runs to 14 residues.

Points on this clonotype: The junction does not match germline at one end; this may be a read error. This chain joins TRBV11-2 and TRBJ1-1, with 11 bases fitting TRBD1. CDR3 size: 17 residues. Germline V CDR1 and CDR2: SGHAT, FQNNGV. The CDR3 region is CTSSHRDRGYMNTEAFF. In DNA, the CDR3 is TGTACCAGCAGTCACCGGGACAGGGGGTACATGAATACTGAAGCTTTCTTT.

As for this clonotype: The junction does not match germline at one end; this may be a read error. The chain couples TRBV28 to TRBJ1-5, with 7 bases identical to TRBD1. The CDR3 spans 15 residues. Germline values: CDR1 MDHEN, CDR2 SYDVKM. As DNA, the CDR3 is TGTGCCAGCGTCCGGGACAGACCTAGCAATCAGGCCCAGCATTTT. Its protein is CASVRDRPSNQAQHF.

Comment on this clonotype: A junction boundary mismatches the germline segment, possibly from a read error. V gene TRBV11-2 combines with J gene TRBJ2-1; possible D gene TRBD2, 5 bases. Germline-derived CDR1 and CDR2 are SGHAT and FQNNGV. The CDR3 has 15 amino acids. The CDR3 reads CASSFESGGYDEQFF. CDR3 bases: TGTGCCAGCAGCTTTGAGAGCGGAGGCTACGATGAGCAGTTCTTC.

Comments on this clonotype: Compared with germline, one end of the junction differs, possibly owing to a read error. The chain joins TRBV11-3 to TRBJ1-1, with 8 bases that match TRBD1. CDR1 and CDR2 from the germline V gene are SGHNT and YENEEA. CDR3 length: 14 residues. The CDR3 DNA is TGTGCCAGCAGCCCGACAGGGGTGTACACTGAAGTTTCCTTT. This sequence encodes CASSPTGVYTEVSF.

This clonotype is a singleton in its sample. Its ends do not fully match the called genes, so a read error is possible. CDR3 bases: TGTGTCAGCACCCCGTCCGACGTAAGGAACACTGAAGCTTTCTTT. Translated: CVSTPSDVRNTEAFF. This chain uses TRBV28 with TRBJ1-1; D is ambiguous. Germline loops: CDR1 MDHEN, CDR2 SYDVKM. The CDR3 spans 15 residues.

This clonotype showed up just a few times. The J gene is TRBJ1-2, the V gene TRBV7-9, with 7 bases identical to TRBD1. The CDR3 is made up of 15 amino acids. V lost 4 bases and J lost 1; bases outside the gene matches: 6. Germline V gives CDR1 SEHNR, CDR2 FQNEAQ (reference sequence). The CDR3 protein is CASSSRGTDNYGYTF. Here the CDR3 DNA reads TGTGCCAGCAGCTCCCGAGGGACAGATAACTATGGCTACACCTTC.

This clonotype was detected only once. Germline is not matched at one junction end, which may reflect a read error. The rearrangement joins TRBV4-1 to TRBJ2-7; 16 bases agree with TRBD2. The germline gives CDR1 MGHRA, CDR2 YSYEKL. The CDR3 extends over 18 amino acids. CDR3 in amino acids: CASSQEMGTSGRGHDQYF. The CDR3 DNA reads as TGCGCCAGCAGCCAAGAAATGGGGACTAGCGGGAGGGGGCACGATCAGTACTTC.

On this clonotype itself: A much larger clonotype is one base distant, so this may be a read error. V usage is TRBV7-9 and J usage is TRBJ2-1, with 9 bases fitting TRBD1. This CDR3 comprises 14 residues. The V gene's germline CDR1 is SEHNR and CDR2 FQNEAQ (reference sequence). The CDR3: CVSSSGTGNNEQFF. CDR3 bases: TGTGTCAGCAGCTCCGGGACAGGGAACAATGAGCAGTTCTTC.

This clonotype was picked up many times. The chain joins TRBV4-1 to TRBJ2-2; maybe TRBD1 (6 bases). Germline CDR1 reads MGHRA; CDR2 reads YSYEKL. This CDR3 region has 15 residues. Deletions cut 5 bases from V and 8 bases from J, with 18 bases between. DNA of the CDR3: TGCGCCAGCAGCGTACAAGGGGGTTTCTCTGGGGAGCTGTTTTTT. It codes for CASSVQGGFSGELFF.

This clonotype was picked up a small number of times. A read error may explain this, as a much larger clone is one base away. The chain carries TRBV6-1 and TRBJ2-1; D might be TRBD1 (6 bases). This CDR3 is built from 15 residues. The germline V gene encodes CDR1 MNHNS and CDR2 SASEGT. CDR3 loop: CVSSEAGATYNEQFF. The DNA of the CDR3 is TGTGTCAGCAGTGAAGCAGGGGCCACATACAATGAGCAGTTCTTC.

This clonotype was recorded many times. The genes are TRBV13 and TRBJ1-1; D gene unclear. The CDR3 is 12 residues long. In germline, CDR1 is PRHDT, CDR2 FYEKMQ (reference sequence). V was cut by 7 bases and J by 5 bases, with 11 bases left in between. The CDR3 loop reads CASKLGGTEAFF. CDR3 DNA sequence: TGTGCCAGCAAACTCGGAGGGACTGAAGCTTTCTTT. Using reference TRBV13 and TRBJ1-1 for the parts outside the CDR3, the full variable domain is AAGVIQSPRHLIKEKRETATLKCYPIPRHDTVYWYQQGPGQDPQFLISFYEKMQSDKGSIPDRFSAQQFSDYHSELNMSSLELGDSALYFCASKLGGTEAFFGQGTRLTVV.

Many counts were recorded for this clonotype. The J gene is TRBJ2-7, the V gene TRBV7-9; TRBD1 agrees at 8 bases. The J segment lost 5 bases and the V segment lost 4 bases, leaving 4 bases of the junction unmatched. The CDR3 extends over 13 amino acids. Germline lookup yields CDR1 SEHNR and CDR2 FQNEAQ (reference sequence). CDR3 sequence reads: CASSSDRVHEQYF. The CDR3 region has the DNA TGTGCCAGCAGCTCGGACAGGGTCCACGAGCAGTACTTC.

The J gene is TRBJ1-6, the V gene TRBV5-1; D may be TRBD1 (6 bases). V lost 2 bases and J lost 10, with 13 bases in between. This CDR3 is built from 14 residues. Germline CDR1 SGHRS, CDR2 YFSETQ. CDR3 sequence: CASSFTGIESPLHF. The CDR3 coding sequence is TGCGCCAGCAGCTTCACAGGGATAGAGTCACCCCTCCACTTT. Full variable domain (outside the CDR3, taken from reference TRBV5-1 and TRBJ1-6): KAGVTQTPRYLIKTRGQQVTLSCSPISGHRSVSWYQQTPGQGLQFLFEYFSETQRNKGNFPGRFSGRQFSNSRSEMNVSTLELGDSALYLCASSFTGIESPLHFGNGTRLTVT.

This clonotype was recorded only once. Possible read error: a much larger clone is one base away. The chain employs TRBV6-1 and TRBJ1-2; D possibly corresponds to TRBD1 (6 bases). Per germline, CDR1 MNHNS and CDR2 SASEGT. CDR3 length: 15 residues. Written as DNA, the CDR3 is TGTGCCAGCAGTGATGGGGGGGGGCTTGACTATGACTACACCTTC. Protein sequence: CASSDGGGLDYDYTF.

As regards this clonotype: The CDR3 does not close with the conserved phenylalanine or tryptophan, likely indicating a read error. The gene calls are TRBV11-2 and TRBJ2-1, with D possibly being TRBD2 (7 bases). Germline loops: CDR1 SGHAT, CDR2 FQNNGV. This CDR3 has 13 amino acids. Trimming took 4 bases from V and 9 from J, leaving 13 bases between them. This chain's CDR3 is CASSSYGGPEQFL. CDR3 nucleotides: TGTGCCAGCAGCTCTTACGGGGGGCCTGAGCAGTTCCTC.

V and J are TRBV29-1 and TRBJ2-4; maybe TRBD2 (5 bases). Trimming took 1 base from V and 11 from J, leaving 27 bases between them. CDR1 and CDR2 from the germline V gene are SQVTM and ANQGSEA. The CDR3 consists of 17 residues. The DNA for the CDR3 is TGCAGCGTTGAAGGGCAAAGGAAAGGGCTAGCCAAAAGCTTTCAGTACTTC. It encodes CSVEGQRKGLAKSFQYF.